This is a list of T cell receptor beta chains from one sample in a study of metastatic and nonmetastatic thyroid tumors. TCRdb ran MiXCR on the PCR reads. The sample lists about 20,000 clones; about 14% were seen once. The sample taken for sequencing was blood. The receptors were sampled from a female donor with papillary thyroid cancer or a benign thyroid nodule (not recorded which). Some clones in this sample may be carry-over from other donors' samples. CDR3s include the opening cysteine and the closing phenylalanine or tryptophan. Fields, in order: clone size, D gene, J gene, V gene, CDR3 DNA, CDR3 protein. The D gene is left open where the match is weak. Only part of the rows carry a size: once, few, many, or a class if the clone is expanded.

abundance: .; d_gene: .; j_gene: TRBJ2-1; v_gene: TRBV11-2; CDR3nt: TGTGCCAGCAGCCGTTCTAGCGTTGGGGAGCAGTTCTTC; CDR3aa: CASSRSSVGEQFF
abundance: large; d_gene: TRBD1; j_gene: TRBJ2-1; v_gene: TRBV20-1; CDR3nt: TGCAGTGCTAGAGATCAGGGGGCTGAGCAGTTCTTC; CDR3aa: CSARDQGAEQFF
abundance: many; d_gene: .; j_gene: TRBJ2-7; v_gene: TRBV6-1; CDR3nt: TGTGCCAGCAGTGAGGTTGCAGGGGGGGTCGAGCAGTACTTC; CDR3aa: CASSEVAGGVEQYF
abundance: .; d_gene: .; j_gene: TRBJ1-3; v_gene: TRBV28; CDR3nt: TGTGCCAGCAGGGTACCAACAGGCGGAAACACCATATATTTT; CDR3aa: CASRVPTGGNTIYF
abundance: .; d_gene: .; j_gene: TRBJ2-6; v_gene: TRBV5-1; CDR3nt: TGCGCCAGCAGCTTCGGGGGCAGAGGGGCCAACGTCCTGACTTTC; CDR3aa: CASSFGGRGANVLTF
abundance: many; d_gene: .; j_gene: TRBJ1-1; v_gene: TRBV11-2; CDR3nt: TGTGCCAGCAGCTTCGACCGGGGCACTGAAGCTTTCTTT; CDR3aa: CASSFDRGTEAFF
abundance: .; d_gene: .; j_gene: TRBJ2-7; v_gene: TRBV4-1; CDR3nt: TGCGCCAGCAGCCAAGTCGGCCAGGGCTACGAGCAGTACTTC; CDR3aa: CASSQVGQGYEQYF
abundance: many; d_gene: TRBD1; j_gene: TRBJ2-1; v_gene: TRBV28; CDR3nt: TGTGCCAGCAGTAACCTACAGACAGGGGGCTCTGAGCAGTTCTTC; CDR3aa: CASSNLQTGGSEQFF
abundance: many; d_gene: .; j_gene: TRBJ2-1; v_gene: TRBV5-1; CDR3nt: TGCGCCAGCCCCCCGGATGAGCAGTTCTTC; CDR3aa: CASPPDEQFF
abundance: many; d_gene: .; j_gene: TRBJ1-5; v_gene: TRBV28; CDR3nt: TGTGCCAGCAGTTCAACGACAGTCGATCAGCCCCAGCATTTT; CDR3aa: CASSSTTVDQPQHF
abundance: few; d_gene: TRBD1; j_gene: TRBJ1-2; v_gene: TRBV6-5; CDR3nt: TGTGCCAGCAGTTGTACAGGGGGCTGGGATGGCTACACCTTC; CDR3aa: CASSCTGGWDGYTF
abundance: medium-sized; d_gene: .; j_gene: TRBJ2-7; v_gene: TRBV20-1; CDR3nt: TGCAGTGCTAGGGTACAGCCTGCGACCTACGAGCAGTACTTC; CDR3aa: CSARVQPATYEQYF
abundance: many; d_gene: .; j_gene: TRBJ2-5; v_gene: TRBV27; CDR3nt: TGTGCCAGCAGTTCCTCCGGGACATACCAAGAGACCCAGTACTTC; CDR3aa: CASSSSGTYQETQYF
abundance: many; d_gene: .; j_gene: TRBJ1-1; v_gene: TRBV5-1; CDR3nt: TGCGCCAGCAGGGCAACAATGAACACTGAAGCTTTCTTT; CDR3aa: CASRATMNTEAFF
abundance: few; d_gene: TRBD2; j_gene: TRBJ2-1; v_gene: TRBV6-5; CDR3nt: TGTGCCAGCAGTTACGGCGGGAGCTACAATGAGCAGTTCTTC; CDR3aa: CASSYGGSYNEQFF
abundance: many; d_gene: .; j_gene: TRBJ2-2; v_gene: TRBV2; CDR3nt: TGTGCCAGCAGTCTTTTTCCGGGGGGCGAAGCCGGGGAGCTGTTTTTT; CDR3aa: CASSLFPGGEAGELFF
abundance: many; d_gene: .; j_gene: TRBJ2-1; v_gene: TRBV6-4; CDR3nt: TGTGCCAGCAGTGACGAGGGGGGAGAGGGGTACAATGAGCAGTTCTTC; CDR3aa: CASSDEGGEGYNEQFF
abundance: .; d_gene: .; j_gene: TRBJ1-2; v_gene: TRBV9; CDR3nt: TGTGCCAGCAGCCCCTCGGTGGTTTCTGGCTATGGCTACACCTTC; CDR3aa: CASSPSVVSGYGYTF
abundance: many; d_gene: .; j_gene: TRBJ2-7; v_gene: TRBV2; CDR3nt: TGTGCCAGCAGAGGCGGCTACGAGCAGTACTTC; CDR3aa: CASRGGYEQYF
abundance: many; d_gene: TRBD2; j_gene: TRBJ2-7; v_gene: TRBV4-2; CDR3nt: TGTGCCAGCAGCCCCGGGACTAGCGGGAGTTGGGTCGACGAGCAGTACTTC; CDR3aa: CASSPGTSGSWVDEQYF
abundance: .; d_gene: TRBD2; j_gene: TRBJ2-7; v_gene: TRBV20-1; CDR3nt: TGCAGTGCTAGACACGAGGGACTAGCGGGGGCCTACGAGCAGTACTTC; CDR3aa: CSARHEGLAGAYEQYF
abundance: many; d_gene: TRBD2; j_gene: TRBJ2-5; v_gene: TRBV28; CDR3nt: TGTGCCAGCTGGGGACTAGCGGGCAAGAAAGAGACCCAGTACTTC; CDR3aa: CASWGLAGKKETQYF
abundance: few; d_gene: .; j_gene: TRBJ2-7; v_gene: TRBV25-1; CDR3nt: TGTGCCAGCAGTCCCGAAGGTCCATGGGGATGGCTGGGCGTCTACGAGCAGTACTTC; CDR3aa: CASSPEGPWGWLGVYEQYF
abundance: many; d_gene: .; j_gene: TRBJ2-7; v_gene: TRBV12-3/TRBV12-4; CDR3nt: TGTGCCAGCAGTTTAGGGGGGGCAGGGGAGGTTAGTTACGAGCAGTACTTC; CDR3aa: CASSLGGAGEVSYEQYF
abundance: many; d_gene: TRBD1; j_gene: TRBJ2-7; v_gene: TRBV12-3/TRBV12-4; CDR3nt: TGTGCCAGCAGGGGACAGGGGCCTTACGAGCAGTACTTC; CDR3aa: CASRGQGPYEQYF
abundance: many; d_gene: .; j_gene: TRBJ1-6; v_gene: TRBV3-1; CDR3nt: TGTGCCAGCAGCCATAGTGGAGGGAGTGTAGCACCCCTCCACTTT; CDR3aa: CASSHSGGSVAPLHF
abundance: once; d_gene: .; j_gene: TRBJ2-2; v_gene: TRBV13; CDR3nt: TGTGCCAGCAGCTTAGCGGGGTTCGGGACCGGGGAGCTGTTTTTT; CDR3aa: CASSLAGFGTGELFF
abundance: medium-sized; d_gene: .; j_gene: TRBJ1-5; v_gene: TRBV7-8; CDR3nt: TGTGCCAGCAGCTTAGAAGGGAGGTGGCCGAATCAGCCCCAGCATTTT; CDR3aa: CASSLEGRWPNQPQHF
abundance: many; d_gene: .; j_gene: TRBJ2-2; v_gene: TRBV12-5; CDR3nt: TGTGCTAGTGGTTTGGTACTAGCAGCCACCGGGGAGCTGTTTTTT; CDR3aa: CASGLVLAATGELFF
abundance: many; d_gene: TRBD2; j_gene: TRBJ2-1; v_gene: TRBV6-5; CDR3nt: TGTGCCAGCAGGGGACTAGCGGGAGGGCCGGGGTACAATGAGCAGTTCTTC; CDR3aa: CASRGLAGGPGYNEQFF
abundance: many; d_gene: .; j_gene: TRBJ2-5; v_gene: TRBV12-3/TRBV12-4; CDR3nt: TGTGCCAGCAGGAGGGACTCCAAAGAGACCCAGTACTTC; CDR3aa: CASRRDSKETQYF
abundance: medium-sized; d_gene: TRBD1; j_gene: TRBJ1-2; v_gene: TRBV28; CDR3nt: TGTGCCAGCAGTTTGAGCCCCAAGGGGGCTGGGGGCTACACCTTC; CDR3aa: CASSLSPKGAGGYTF
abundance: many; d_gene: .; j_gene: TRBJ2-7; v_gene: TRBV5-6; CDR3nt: TGTGCCAGCAGCAGAGTTTGGGACATCTCCTACGAGCAGTACTTC; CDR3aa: CASSRVWDISYEQYF
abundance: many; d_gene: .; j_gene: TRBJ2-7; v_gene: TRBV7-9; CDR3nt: TGTGCCAGCAGCCGGCACGGGACTCCGGGAGACGAGCAGTACTTC; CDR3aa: CASSRHGTPGDEQYF
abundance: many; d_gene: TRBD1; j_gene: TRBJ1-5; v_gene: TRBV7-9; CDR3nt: TGTGCCAGCAGCTCCGGGGGGACAGTTCAGCCCCAGCATTTT; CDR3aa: CASSSGGTVQPQHF
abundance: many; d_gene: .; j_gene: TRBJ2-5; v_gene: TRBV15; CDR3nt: TGTGCCACCATAGGGTGGGGAGAAGAGACCCAGTACTTC; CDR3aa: CATIGWGEETQYF
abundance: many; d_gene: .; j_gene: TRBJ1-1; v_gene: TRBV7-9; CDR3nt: TGTGCCAGCAGCTTAGCCGGGAACACTGAAGCTTTCTTT; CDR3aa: CASSLAGNTEAFF
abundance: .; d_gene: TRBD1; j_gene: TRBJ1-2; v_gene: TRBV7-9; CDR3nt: TGTGCCAGCAGCCACCAGACAGGGGGCTTTGGCTACACCTTC; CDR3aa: CASSHQTGGFGYTF
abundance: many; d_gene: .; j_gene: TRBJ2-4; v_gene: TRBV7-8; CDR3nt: TGTGCCAGCAGCCCAGGACCAGGACGGAAAAACATTCAGTACTTC; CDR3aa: CASSPGPGRKNIQYF
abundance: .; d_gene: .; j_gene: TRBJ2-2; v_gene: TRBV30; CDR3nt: TGTGCCTGGAGCCCATCAAACACCGGGGAGCTGTTTTTT; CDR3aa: CAWSPSNTGELFF
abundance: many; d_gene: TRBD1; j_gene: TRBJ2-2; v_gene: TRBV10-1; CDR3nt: TGCGCCAGCAGTGGGACAGGGACAAACACCGGGGAGCTGTTTTTT; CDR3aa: CASSGTGTNTGELFF
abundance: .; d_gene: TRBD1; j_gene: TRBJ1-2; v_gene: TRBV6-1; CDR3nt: TGTGCCAGCATTGTTCGGGACAGGGCCTATGGCTACACCTTC; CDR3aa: CASIVRDRAYGYTF
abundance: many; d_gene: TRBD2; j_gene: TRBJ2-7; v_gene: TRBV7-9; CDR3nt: TGTGCCAGCAGCCCATCTGGGGGGGGGGAGCAGTACTTC; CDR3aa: CASSPSGGGEQYF
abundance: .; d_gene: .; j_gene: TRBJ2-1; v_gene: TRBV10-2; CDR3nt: TGCGCCAGCAGTGATAACCCCGTCCACAATGAGCAGTTCTTC; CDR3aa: CASSDNPVHNEQFF
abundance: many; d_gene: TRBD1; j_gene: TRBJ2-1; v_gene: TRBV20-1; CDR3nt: TGCAGTGCTAGAGATCGTAGGACAGGTATAAATGAGCAGTTCTTC; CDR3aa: CSARDRRTGINEQFF
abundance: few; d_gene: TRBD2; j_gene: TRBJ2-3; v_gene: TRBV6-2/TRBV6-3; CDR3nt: TGTGCCGCTGGGACTAGCCTTCGGATGAGGGAAGATACGCAGTATTTT; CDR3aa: CAAGTSLRMREDTQYF
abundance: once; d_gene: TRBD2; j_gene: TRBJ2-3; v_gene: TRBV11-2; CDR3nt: TGTGCCAGCAGCTTGGGGGGAGGGACCGAGGGGCAGTATTTT; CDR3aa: CASSLGGGTEGQYF
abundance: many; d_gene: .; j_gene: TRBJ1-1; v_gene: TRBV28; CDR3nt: TGTGCCAGCAATCTTGGGGTCGGGAACACTGAAGCTTTCTTT; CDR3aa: CASNLGVGNTEAFF
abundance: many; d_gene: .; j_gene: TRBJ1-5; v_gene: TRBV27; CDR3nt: TGTGCCAGCAGTTCCTACGATCAGCCCCAGCATTTT; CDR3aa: CASSSYDQPQHF
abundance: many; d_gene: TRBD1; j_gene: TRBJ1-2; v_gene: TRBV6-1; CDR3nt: TGTGCCGGACAGGGGTTATATGGCTACACCTTC; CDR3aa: CAGQGLYGYTF
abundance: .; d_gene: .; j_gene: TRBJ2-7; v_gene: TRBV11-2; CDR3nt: TGTGCCAGCAGCAGCCGGGACACCGCGGGACATTCGGGTTACGAGCAGTACTTC; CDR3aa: CASSSRDTAGHSGYEQYF
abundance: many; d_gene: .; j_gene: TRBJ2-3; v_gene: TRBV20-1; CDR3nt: TGCAGTGCTAGAGATTTTCGGAGAACTAGCACAGATACGCAGTATTTT; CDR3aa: CSARDFRRTSTDTQYF
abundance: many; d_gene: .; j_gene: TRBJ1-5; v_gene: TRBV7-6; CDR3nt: TGTGCCAGCAGCCCCCGGCTCGGGGGAGCCCAACTTCAGCCCCAGCATTTT; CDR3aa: CASSPRLGGAQLQPQHF
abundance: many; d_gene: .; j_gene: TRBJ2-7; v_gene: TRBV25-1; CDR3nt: TGTGCCAGCAGTGTCGAGCAGTACTTC; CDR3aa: CASSVEQYF
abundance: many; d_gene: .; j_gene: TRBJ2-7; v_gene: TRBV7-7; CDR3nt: TGTGCTAGCAGTTTGCAGTTGGGCTCCTACGAGCAGTACTTC; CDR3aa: CASSLQLGSYEQYF
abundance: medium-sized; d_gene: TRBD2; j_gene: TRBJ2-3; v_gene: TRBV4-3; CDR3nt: TGCGCCAGCAGCCGGACTAGCGGGAGTGGGAATACGCAGTATTTT; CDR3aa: CASSRTSGSGNTQYF
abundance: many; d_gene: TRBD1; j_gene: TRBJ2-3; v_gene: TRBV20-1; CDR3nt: TGCAGTGCTAAGGACAGGCTTTACGATACGCAGTATTTT; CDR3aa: CSAKDRLYDTQYF